Presented here are 7 T cell receptor beta chains from one specimen sequenced in a study of blood T cell repertoires in COVID-19. Profiling relied on immunoSEQ multiplex PCR, and the TCRdb table lists in-frame clones only, not all of them. The sample yields about 400,000 clones, roughly 86% seen once. The sequencing input was PBMCs or T cells enriched from blood (not recorded which). Source of these receptors: a woman aged 40 to 50 with acute COVID-19.

V usage is TRBV3-1 (or the pseudogene TRBV3-2) and J usage is TRBJ2-1; D remains unclear. The germline CDR1 and CDR2 sequences are LGHDT and YNNKEL (reference sequence). The germline V and J ends were trimmed by 0 bases and 15 bases, with 21 bases remaining between them. The CDR3 extends over 15 amino acids. Here the CDR3 reads CASSQDNGAGYRRFF. The CDR3, as DNA: TGTGCCAGCAGCCAAGATAATGGAGCCGGGTACCGCAGGTTCTTC.

This clone showed up just a few times. The same CDR3 is also encoded by other DNA sequences in this sample. V is TRBV18 and J is TRBJ1-2, with 7 bases matching TRBD1. V was pared by 3 bases and J by 3 bases, with 1 base of the junction left unmatched. The CDR3 extends over 13 amino acids. Looked up from germline, CDR1 is KGHSH and CDR2 is LQKENI. In DNA, the CDR3 is TGTGCCAGCTCACCCGGGACAGACTATGGCTACACCTTC. It translates to CASSPGTDYGYTF. Looking up the rest from reference TRBV18 and TRBJ1-2 gives the full variable domain: NAGVMQNPRHLVRRRGQEARLRCSPMKGHSHVYWYRQLPEEGLKFMVYLQKENIIDESGMPKERFSAEFPKEGPSILRIQQVVRGDSAAYFCASSPGTDYGYTFGSGTRLTVV.

This chain uses TRBV6-6 with TRBJ1-2, with D possibly being TRBD1 (6 bases). Germline CDR1 is MNHNY and CDR2 is SVGAGI (reference sequence). Trimming removed 6 bases from V and 5 bases from J, with 13 bases in between. CDR3 size: 13 residues. The CDR3: CASSTTGTYGYTF. The CDR3 nucleotides read TGTGCCAGCAGCACGACAGGAACTTATGGCTACACCTTC.

This clone was seen a single time. The chain recombines TRBV13 with TRBJ1-1; 8 nucleotides match TRBD1. The V gene's germline CDR1 is PRHDT and CDR2 FYEKMQ (reference sequence). CDR3 length: 14 residues. Unmatched junction bases numbered 0, after V lost 0 bases and J lost 3 bases. CDR3 in amino acids: CASSLGGQDTEAFF. CDR3 nucleotides: TGTGCCAGCAGCTTAGGGGGACAGGACACTGAAGCTTTCTTT.

The V and J genes are TRBV4-1 and TRBJ2-3, with D perhaps TRBD1 (6 bases). The CDR3 covers 17 residues. CDR1 is MGHRA and CDR2 is YSYEKL in the germline V gene. The V end lost 0 bases, the J end lost 4 bases, and 17 bases lay between the germline ends. Here the CDR3 DNA reads TGCGCCAGCAGCCAAGATGGTTGGGGGACAACGGCAGATACGCAGTATTTT. The encoded protein is CASSQDGWGTTADTQYF.

V and J are TRBV5-1 and TRBJ2-7; 10 positions match TRBD1. Germline V lookup: CDR1 SGHRS, CDR2 YFSETQ. This CDR3 contains 16 residues. J was trimmed by 5 bases and V by 1 base; bases with no gene match: 9. DNA for the CDR3: TGCGCCAGCAGCTTGACTCCCGGGACAGGGGCAAACGAGCAGTACTTC. Its protein is CASSLTPGTGANEQYF.

This clone was seen only a few times. The sample holds other DNA sequences that translate to the same CDR3. This rearrangement joins TRBV5-1 to TRBJ1-1; TRBD1 matches at 8 bases. Germline lookup yields CDR1 SGHRS and CDR2 YFSETQ. This CDR3 is 14 amino acids long. Trimming at V came to 4 bases and at J to 1 base, leaving 3 bases not matched to a gene. DNA of the CDR3: TGCGCCAGCAGCCCTGGGACAGGGAACACTGAAGCTTTCTTT. It specifies CASSPGTGNTEAFF.